The 21 T cell receptor beta chains given below trace back to one sample, sequenced in a study of blood T cell repertoires in COVID-19. Profiling relied on immunoSEQ multiplex PCR, and the TCRdb table lists in-frame clones only, not all of them. The data show approximately 210,000 clones, approximately 85% seen once. Sequencing was done on a sample of peripheral blood. Receptor source: a woman in her 50s with active or convalescent COVID-19.

The J gene is TRBJ2-3, the V gene TRBV11-2, with 7 positions matching TRBD2. Looked up from germline, CDR1 is SGHAT and CDR2 is FQNNGV. The CDR3 extends over 15 amino acids. J lost 2 bases, V lost 4 bases, and 6 bases had no gene match. The CDR3 protein is CASSSSLANTDTQYF. As DNA, the CDR3 is TGTGCCAGCAGCTCCTCACTAGCGAACACAGATACGCAGTATTTT.

V and J are TRBV28 and TRBJ1-5; 11 bases align to TRBD1. V shed 9 bases and J 6 bases; nucleotides not matched to a gene: 10. Germline lookup yields CDR1 MDHEN and CDR2 SYDVKM. The CDR3 sequence is 15 residues long. Here the CDR3 DNA reads TGTGCCAGTGCGGCCGGACAGGGGGCCGCTCAGCCCCAGCATTTT. Its translation is CASAAGQGAAQPQHF.

The V and J genes are TRBV11-2 and TRBJ1-2; D ambiguous. V was pared by 4 bases and J by 1 base, with 16 bases between. Germline-derived CDR1 and CDR2 are SGHAT and FQNNGV. The CDR3 runs 16 residues. The CDR3 nucleotides read TGTGCCAGCAGCTCCCCGCGAGGGCCCCTTAACTATGGCTACACCTTC. It translates to CASSSPRGPLNYGYTF.

This rearrangement joins TRBV10-3 to TRBJ1-4, with a tentative D call TRBD1 (5 bases). The CDR3 extends over 14 amino acids. V was pared by 2 bases and J by 2 bases, with 6 bases between. The germline CDR1 and CDR2 sequences are ENHRY and SYGVKD. In DNA, the CDR3 is TGTGCCATCAGTGAGGGGGCGACTAATGAAAAACTGTTTTTT. This sequence encodes CAISEGATNEKLFF.

The rearrangement joins TRBV24-1 to TRBJ2-3; 8 bases agree with TRBD2. The CDR3 covers 15 residues. Germline CDR1 reads KGHDR; CDR2 reads SFDVKD. V dropped 10 bases and J dropped 5; count of bases not matched to a gene: 13. In nucleotides, the CDR3 is TGTGCCACAGGTTTAAGCGGGAGCTTGGGAGATACGCAGTATTTT. It translates to CATGLSGSLGDTQYF.

This chain joins TRBV2 and TRBJ1-3, with D unresolved. Germline V gene data show CDR1 as SNHLY and CDR2 as FYNNEI. V was cut by 7 bases and J by 0 bases, with 10 bases left in between. CDR3 length: 14 amino acids. CDR3: CASKAESSGNTIYF. The CDR3 nucleotides read TGTGCCAGCAAGGCGGAGAGCTCTGGAAACACCATATATTTT.

The chain joins TRBV6-6 to TRBJ2-3; 10 bases match TRBD2. CDR3 size: 18 residues. The V and J ends lost 5 bases and 5 bases, in that order; junction bases with no gene match: 16. Per the germline V gene, CDR1 is MNHNY and CDR2 is SVGAGI (reference sequence). This chain's CDR3 is CASSRGGAGGPVGDTQYF. The CDR3, as DNA: TGTGCCAGCAGTCGGGGAGGAGCGGGGGGGCCTGTGGGAGATACGCAGTATTTT.

In DNA, the CDR3 is TGTGCCACCAGCTCACAGGGCGGCAATTCACCCCTCCACTTT. Protein sequence: CATSSQGGNSPLHF. The rearrangement uses TRBV15 and TRBJ1-6; possible D gene TRBD1, 6 bases. Trimming cost V 5 bases and J 7 bases, with 12 bases left between them. Germline V gives CDR1 LNHNV, CDR2 YYDKDF (reference sequence). The CDR3 extends over 14 amino acids.

V is TRBV2 and J is TRBJ1-5; D call uncertain. Germline V gives CDR1 SNHLY, CDR2 FYNNEI. The CDR3 totals 15 residues. Trimming stripped 6 bases from V and 5 bases from J, with 17 bases between. The CDR3 is CASSIRSSAYQPQHF. In DNA form, the CDR3 reads TGTGCCAGCAGCATTCGCTCCAGCGCCTATCAGCCCCAGCATTTT.

CDR3 residues: CASSLGTGLNYGYTF. CDR3 sequence (DNA): TGCGCCAGCAGCTTGGGGACAGGGCTCAACTATGGCTACACCTTC. The J gene is TRBJ1-2, the V gene TRBV5-1; 8 nucleotides line up with TRBD1. This CDR3 contains 15 residues. V lost 0 bases and J lost 2; bases outside the gene matches: 3. Germline-derived CDR1 and CDR2 are SGHRS and YFSETQ.

V and J are TRBV2 and TRBJ1-5; TRBD1 aligns across 7 bases. Germline lookup yields CDR1 SNHLY and CDR2 FYNNEI. The CDR3 extends over 15 amino acids. J lost 6 bases, V lost 3 bases, and 8 bases had no gene match. CDR3 protein: CASSDIGAGGQPQHF. The DNA for the CDR3 is TGTGCCAGCAGTGATATAGGGGCAGGGGGTCAGCCCCAGCATTTT.

V and J are TRBV27 and TRBJ1-1; D uncertain. Per the germline V gene, CDR1 is MNHEY and CDR2 is SMNVEV (reference sequence). The ends were cut back, 6 bases at V and 3 bases at J, with 14 bases in the middle. The CDR3 loop spans 14 amino acids. This CDR3 reads CASRYTVMHTEAFF. The CDR3 DNA sequence: TGTGCCAGCAGATATACGGTGATGCACACTGAAGCTTTCTTT.

The chain has TRBV19 and TRBJ1-6; D call uncertain. From germline, CDR1 is LNHDA and CDR2 SQIVND (reference sequence). This CDR3 contains 8 residues. The V and J ends lost 7 bases and 16 bases respectively, with 5 bases between them. In DNA, the CDR3 is TGTGCCAGTACGGGTCTCCACTTT. It encodes CASTGLHF. The full variable domain, in which reference TRBV19 and TRBJ1-6 provide the parts outside the CDR3, is DGGITQSPKYLFRKEGQNVTLSCEQNLNHDAMYWYRQDPGQGLRLIYYSQIVNDFQKGDIAEGYSVSREKKESFPLTVTSAQKNPTAFYLCASTGLHFGNGTRLTVT.

V is TRBV9 and J is TRBJ1-2; TRBD1 is a possible D gene (6 bases). The germline V and J ends were trimmed by 4 bases and 5 bases, with 12 bases remaining between them. The germline gives CDR1 SGDLS, CDR2 YYNGEE. The CDR3 is 13 amino acids. The chain's CDR3 is CASSLLTGYGYTF. For the CDR3, the DNA is TGTGCCAGCAGCCTCCTGACAGGTTATGGCTACACCTTC.

The V gene is TRBV5-4, the J gene TRBJ1-1, with 7 bases that match TRBD1. Germline CDR1 reads SGHNT; CDR2 reads YYREEE (reference sequence). After removal of 7 bases from V and 5 bases from J, the junction contained 11 bases not matched to a gene. The CDR3 contains 14 residues. CDR3 DNA: TGTGCCAGCTCGAAGGGGGCCGGGGAAACTGAAGCTTTCTTT. Amino acid sequence: CASSKGAGETEAFF.

The chain uses TRBV21-1 and TRBJ2-5; TRBD2 was called by the table and not checked on the DNA. TRBV21-1 constitutes a pseudogene. CDR3 size: 15 residues. CDR3 region: CAIPGRRGRQETQYF. DNA for the CDR3: TGTGCCATCCCCGGAAGGCGGGGACGTCAAGAGACCCAGTACTTC.

The V and J genes are TRBV28 and TRBJ1-1, with 7 bases aligning to TRBD1. With V trimmed by 5 bases and J by 3 bases, 6 bases remained unmatched. The CDR3 is 14 residues long. Germline CDR1 and CDR2: MDHEN and SYDVKM. CDR3 residues: CASSPRTGDTEAFF. The CDR3 region has the DNA TGTGCCAGCAGTCCCCGGACAGGCGACACTGAAGCTTTCTTT.

V usage is TRBV19 and J usage is TRBJ1-5, with 8 bases aligning to TRBD1. The CDR3 has 15 amino acids. Germline lookup yields CDR1 LNHDA and CDR2 SQIVND (reference sequence). With 2 bases clipped from V and 2 bases from J, the junction kept 2 bases outside the gene matches. The CDR3, as DNA: TGTGCCAGTAGTATATCAGGGGGCGGCAATCAGCCCCAGCATTTT. Translation: CASSISGGGNQPQHF.

This clone was observed at least ten times. The chain uses TRBV4-1 and TRBJ2-7; D is uncertain. This CDR3 is 17 amino acids long. The V end lost 1 base, the J end lost 3 bases, and 19 bases lay between the germline ends. Germline CDR1 is MGHRA and CDR2 is YSYEKL. CDR3 sequence (DNA): TGCGCCAGCAGCCAAGCCCCCGGCGACATTGGCCACTACGAGCAGTACTTC. It codes for CASSQAPGDIGHYEQYF.

The CDR3 region is CASSPDRAAGELFF. The CDR3 DNA is TGTGCCAGCTCACCAGACAGGGCCGCCGGGGAGCTGTTTTTT. V usage is TRBV18 and J usage is TRBJ2-2, with TRBD1 identical over 7 bases. CDR1 is KGHSH, CDR2 LQKENI, per germline. This CDR3 comprises 14 residues. The trim removed 2 bases at V and 6 bases at J, leaving 3 bases unmatched.

The V and J genes are TRBV5-4 and TRBJ1-5, with a tentative D call TRBD1 (5 bases). CDR1 and CDR2 (germline): SGHNT, YYREEE (reference sequence). Trimming shortened V by 2 bases and J by 4 bases, and 16 bases separated the two germline ends. This CDR3 spans 16 amino acids. CDR3 protein: CASSFGPGLSNQPQHF. CDR3 sequence (DNA): TGTGCCAGCAGCTTCGGACCGGGACTGTCAAATCAGCCCCAGCATTTT. Full variable domain (rest looked up from reference TRBV5-4 and TRBJ1-5): ETGVTQSPTHLIKTRGQQVTLRCSSQSGHNTVSWYQQALGQGPQFIFQYYREEENGRGNFPPRFSGLQFPNYSSELNVNALELDDSALYLCASSFGPGLSNQPQHFGDGTRLSIL.